This T cell receptor beta chain was obtained from a study of shared T cell receptors in the human thymus. Generated by immunoSEQ multiplex PCR, the TCRdb table keeps only in-frame clones and is missing some. The sample includes 630,000 or so clones, about 90% of them seen just once. Trimming left V 7 bases short and J 2 bases short, with 15 bases between. Germline V gene data show CDR1 as MDHEN and CDR2 as SYDVKM. CDR3 length equals 14 residues. This sample was shared with a second study, whose subject was human thymus T cells. That work states: Highly overlapping thymic repertoires in unrelated individuals were reported by related research.

This clonotype was sampled from a boy in the first two years of life with a congenital heart defect. The V gene is TRBV28, the J gene TRBJ2-7; D perhaps matches TRBD1 (6 bases). Sequenced sample: thymocytes. The chain's CDR3 is CASTNEGQPYEQYF. For the CDR3, the DNA is TGTGCCAGCACAAACGAGGGACAACCCTACGAGCAGTACTTC.